This T cell receptor (beta chain) is from a study of T-cell reconstitution after alpha-beta-depleted transplantation in children. Study-level results: Fresh T-cell production supplied most of the T-cell counts and diversity seen one year after transplant.

The TCRbeta library incorporated unique molecular identifiers. In TCRdb, the PCR reads were re-called with MiXCR into one record per CDR3 protein. The data contain about 110,000 distinct CDR3 sequences, around 23% of them seen just once; the ten biggest clones take up about 10%. This clonotype came up a few times. Its target is not known. Specimen: PBMCs, mostly from graft donor cells, collected 180 days after TCRalphabeta/CD19-depleted stem cell transplant. The receptor comes from a male patient aged 2 to 10 who had a stem cell transplant for chronic granulomatous disease, so the T cells may come from the graft donor.

In DNA, the CDR3 is TGCAGTGCTAGGGGAAGAGCGGGAGGGTCTATTAATGAGCAGTTCTTC. Translated: CSARGRAGGSINEQFF. V and J are TRBV20-1 and TRBJ2-1, with 10 bases aligning to TRBD2. The CDR3 consists of 16 residues. The germline V gene has CDR1 DFQATT and CDR2 SNEGSKA (reference sequence). J lost 7 bases, V lost 3 bases, and 12 bases had no gene match.